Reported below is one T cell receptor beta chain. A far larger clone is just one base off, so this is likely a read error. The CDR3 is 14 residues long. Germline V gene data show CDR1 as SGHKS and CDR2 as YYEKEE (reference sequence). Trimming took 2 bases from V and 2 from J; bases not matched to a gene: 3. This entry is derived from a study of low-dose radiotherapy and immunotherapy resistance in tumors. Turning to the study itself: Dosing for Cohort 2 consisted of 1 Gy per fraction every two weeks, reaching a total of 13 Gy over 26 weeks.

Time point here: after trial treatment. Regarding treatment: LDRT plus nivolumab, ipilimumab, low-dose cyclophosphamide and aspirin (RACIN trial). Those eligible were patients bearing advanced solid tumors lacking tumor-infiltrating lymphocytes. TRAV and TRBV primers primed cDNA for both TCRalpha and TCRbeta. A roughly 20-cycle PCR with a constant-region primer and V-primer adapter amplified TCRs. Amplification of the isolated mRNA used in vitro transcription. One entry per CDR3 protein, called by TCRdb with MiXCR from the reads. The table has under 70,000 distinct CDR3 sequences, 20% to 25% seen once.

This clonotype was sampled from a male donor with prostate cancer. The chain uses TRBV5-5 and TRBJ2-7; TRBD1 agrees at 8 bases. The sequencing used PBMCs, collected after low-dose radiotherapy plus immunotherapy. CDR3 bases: TGTGCCAGCAGCTTCGGACAGGGTCCCTACGAGCAGTACTTC. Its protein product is CASSFGQGPYEQYF.